One and the same sample provided the 18 T cell receptor beta chains below, sequenced in a study of blood T cell repertoires in COVID-19. TCRdb's copy holds only in-frame clones and misses some; the assay was immunoSEQ multiplex PCR. Here the sample spans hundreds of thousands of clones, approximately 90% being singletons. The sequencing sample was made of PBMCs or T cells enriched from blood (not recorded which). The receptors originated from a man aged 25-45 years who had recovered from COVID-19.

The chain uses TRBV10-3 and TRBJ2-1; D not certain. There are 15 residues in the CDR3. The V end was cut by 10 bases, the J end by 0 bases, with 16 bases between. Germline V lookup: CDR1 ENHRY, CDR2 SYGVKD. CDR3 coding DNA: TGTGCCACCGCCCAGGCCACCAGCTCCTACAATGAGCAGTTCTTC. Protein: CATAQATSSYNEQFF.

V usage is TRBV12-3 or TRBV12-4 and J usage is TRBJ1-4; D gene unclear. The CDR3 covers 13 residues. Deletions cut 3 bases from V and 8 bases from J, with 10 bases between. The CDR3 spells CASSFYLREKLFF. As DNA, the CDR3 is TGTGCCAGCAGTTTCTATCTCCGGGAAAAACTGTTTTTT.

This clone was recorded a few times. This chain uses TRBV27 with TRBJ2-3; D call uncertain. CDR1 and CDR2 (germline): MNHEY, SMNVEV (reference sequence). The CDR3 contains 14 residues. V was cut by 3 bases and J by 1 base, with 8 bases left in between. The CDR3 protein is CASSFGFGTDTQYF. Written as DNA, the CDR3 is TGTGCCAGCAGTTTCGGGTTTGGCACAGATACGCAGTATTTT.

This clone is a singleton in its sample. This sequence joins TRBV27 and TRBJ2-7; 15 bases fit TRBD2. Looked up from germline, CDR1 is MNHEY and CDR2 is SMNVEV (reference sequence). The CDR3 runs to 18 residues. V shed 4 bases and J 4 bases; nucleotides not matched to a gene: 11. CDR3 coding DNA: TGTGCCAGCAGTTCCAAGCTCGGACTAGCGGGAGGGGGTTACGAGCAGTACTTC. Translating it yields CASSSKLGLAGGGYEQYF.

This clone was counted once. The chain joins TRBV19 to TRBJ2-5; tentatively, D is TRBD1 (5 bases). CDR1 is LNHDA, CDR2 SQIVND, per germline (reference sequence). This CDR3 contains 13 residues. V was cut by 11 bases and J by 5 bases, with 18 bases left in between. DNA for the CDR3: TGTGCCGTATCTTGGGGCCCCGGGGAGACCCAGTACTTC. This gives the protein CAVSWGPGETQYF.

The V call is TRBV27, the J call TRBJ2-1; D remains ambiguous. Germline V lookup: CDR1 MNHEY, CDR2 SMNVEV (reference sequence). The CDR3 is 13 residues long. V lost 5 bases and J 4 bases, leaving 9 bases between the germline ends. The CDR3 protein is CASSTVLYNEQFF. CDR3 bases: TGTGCCAGCAGTACGGTCTTATACAATGAGCAGTTCTTC.

V usage is TRBV19 and J usage is TRBJ2-1; 10 nucleotides match TRBD1. This CDR3 contains 15 residues. Trimming cost V 5 bases and J 6 bases; bases outside gene matches: 7. CDR1 and CDR2 (germline): LNHDA, SQIVND (reference sequence). CDR3 region: CASSSVGTGVNEQFF. CDR3 nucleotides: TGTGCCAGTAGTTCTGTAGGGACAGGGGTCAATGAGCAGTTCTTC.

The chain joins TRBV4-1 to TRBJ1-2; D ambiguous. This CDR3 has 15 amino acids. Germline CDR1 reads MGHRA; CDR2 reads YSYEKL. The V end was cut by 1 base, the J end by 4 bases, with 13 bases between. CDR3 nucleotide sequence: TGCGCCAGCAGCCAAGCGGGAGCTGCCATCTATGGCTACACCTTC. Translating gives CASSQAGAAIYGYTF.

This clone was detected once. This chain joins TRBV12-3 or TRBV12-4 and TRBJ1-1, with no clear D. Trimming removed 6 bases from V and 3 bases from J, with 11 bases in between. The CDR3 runs 13 residues. CDR3 bases: TGTGCCAGCAGGAGCTTTCTAGACACTGAAGCTTTCTTT. Its translation is CASRSFLDTEAFF.

The chain couples TRBV19 to TRBJ1-5; 8 bases agree with TRBD1. Germline CDR1 LNHDA, CDR2 SQIVND (reference sequence). The V segment lost 7 bases and the J segment 2 bases; nucleotides outside the gene matches: 1. The CDR3 totals 13 residues. The DNA for the CDR3 is TGTGCCAGTAAGGACAGGGGCAATCAGCCCCAGCATTTT. This encodes CASKDRGNQPQHF.

Notes on this clone: Other DNA variants within this sample encode the same CDR3. The chain has TRBV29-1 and TRBJ1-5; TRBD1 matches at 8 bases. CDR1 and CDR2 from the germline V gene are SQVTM and ANQGSEA. The CDR3 totals 12 residues. V shed 4 bases and J 4 bases; nucleotides not matched to a gene: 0. The CDR3 coding sequence is TGCAGCGTTGGACAGGGGAATCAGCCCCAGCATTTT. Translating it yields CSVGQGNQPQHF.

The V gene is TRBV28, the J gene TRBJ1-5, with TRBD1 identical over 10 bases. The CDR3 contains 16 residues. The trim removed 5 bases at V and 5 bases at J, leaving 9 bases unmatched. Germline V gene lookup returns CDR1 MDHEN and CDR2 SYDVKM. CDR3 nucleotides: TGTGCCAGCAGTATACCGACAGGGGGCCGTGATCAGCCCCAGCATTTT. Translated, it gives CASSIPTGGRDQPQHF. The full variable domain, in which reference TRBV28 and TRBJ1-5 provide the parts outside the CDR3, is DVKVTQSSRYLVKRTGEKVFLECVQDMDHENMFWYRQDPGLGLRLIYFSYDVKMKEKGDIPEGYSVSREKKERFSLILESASTNQTSMYLCASSIPTGGRDQPQHFGDGTRLSIL.

This clone was observed once. The V and J genes are TRBV18 and TRBJ2-2, with TRBD1 matching 7 bases. This CDR3 contains 17 residues. V lost 0 bases, J lost 1 base, and 5 bases stayed unmatched. In germline, CDR1 is KGHSH, CDR2 LQKENI. CDR3 sequence (DNA): TGTGCCAGCTCACCACCGAACAGGGGCGTGAACACCGGGGAGCTGTTTTTT. It translates to CASSPPNRGVNTGELFF.

The V and J genes are TRBV30 and TRBJ2-3, with a tentative D call TRBD1 (5 bases). The germline CDR1 and CDR2 sequences are GTSNPN and SVGIG (reference sequence). Between the trimmed V and J ends, which lost 2 bases and 7 bases, there was a span of 10 bases. The CDR3 covers 12 residues. The CDR3 bases are TGTGCCTGGAGTCGACAGATGAATACGCAGTATTTT. This encodes CAWSRQMNTQYF.

The count of this clone is one. The chain joins TRBV5-1 to TRBJ2-7, with TRBD2 identical over 8 bases. V shed 4 bases and J 3 bases; nucleotides not matched to a gene: 12. Germline V gene data show CDR1 as SGHRS and CDR2 as YFSETQ. There are 16 residues in the CDR3. CDR3 residues: CASSPVEAGAYYEQYF. In DNA, the CDR3 is TGCGCCAGCAGCCCTGTCGAAGCGGGAGCGTACTACGAGCAGTACTTC.

The chain uses TRBV4-1 and TRBJ2-7; perhaps TRBD1 as D (5 bases). In germline, CDR1 is MGHRA, CDR2 YSYEKL. The CDR3 totals 14 residues. Trimming took 1 base from V and 2 from J, leaving 9 bases between them. The CDR3 region has the DNA TGCGCCAGCAGCCAAGTACAGGCAACCTACGAGCAGTACTTC. Translated, it gives CASSQVQATYEQYF.

The chain has TRBV5-1 and TRBJ2-7, with D tentatively TRBD1 (5 bases). Trimming shortened V by 0 bases and J by 3 bases, and 7 bases separated the two germline ends. The CDR3 has 13 amino acids. Per the germline V gene, CDR1 is SGHRS and CDR2 is YFSETQ. The CDR3 reads CASSLGQIYEQYF. The CDR3 DNA reads as TGCGCCAGCAGCTTGGGACAGATCTACGAGCAGTACTTC.

The V and J genes are TRBV7-6 and TRBJ2-7; no firm D call. The CDR3 contains 11 residues. The germline V gene has CDR1 SGHVS and CDR2 FNYEAQ. V was shortened by 1 base and J by 7 bases, with 5 bases between the two germline ends. CDR3 DNA sequence: TGTGCCAGCAGCTTAGAAGCTGAGCAGTACTTC. Its protein product is CASSLEAEQYF.